What follows are 6 T cell receptor beta chains derived from one specimen sequenced in a study of graft-versus-host responses after intestinal transplantation. The assay was immunoSEQ multiplex PCR, and TCRdb's table has in-frame clones only and misses some. Of over 10,000 clones listed, 70% to 90% are singletons. The sample in question was PBMCs, obtained after intestinal transplantation. These receptors were obtained from a human patient who received an intestinal transplant, so some T cells may come from the graft donor.

The chain couples TRBV30 to TRBJ2-7, with a weak D call TRBD1 (6 bases). The V end lost 2 bases, the J end lost 4 bases, and 15 bases lay between the germline ends. The CDR3 length is 14 residues. In germline, CDR1 is GTSNPN, CDR2 SVGIG (reference sequence). For the CDR3, the DNA is TGTGCCTGGAGTCCGGCCCCAGGGGTATACGAGCAGTACTTC. This sequence encodes CAWSPAPGVYEQYF.

About this clone itself: Compared with germline, one end of the junction differs, possibly owing to a read error. V gene TRBV7-7 combines with J gene TRBJ2-7; TRBD2 aligns across 11 bases. CDR1 SSHAT and CDR2 FNYEAQ come from the germline V gene (reference sequence). The CDR3 spans 15 residues. CDR3: CASSPGLAGRHEQYF. CDR3 in DNA: TGTGCTAGCAGCCCAGGACTAGCGGGCCGCCACGAGCAGTACTTC.

The chain links TRBV20-1 to TRBJ1-1; D not certain. The CDR3 runs 11 residues. Per the germline V gene, CDR1 is DFQATT and CDR2 is SNEGSKA (reference sequence). CDR3 loop: CRALSGTEAFF. The DNA of the CDR3 is TGCAGGGCTTTAAGTGGCACTGAAGCTTTCTTT.

The rearrangement links TRBV6-6 to TRBJ2-7; D gene uncertain. The CDR3 runs to 14 residues. V lost 1 base to trimming and J lost 6 bases, with 13 bases between them. Per the germline V gene, CDR1 is MNHNY and CDR2 is SVGAGI (reference sequence). The CDR3 coding sequence is TGTGCCAGCAGTTACTTATTGGGTCCGTCCGAGCAGTACTTC. Translated, it gives CASSYLLGPSEQYF.

The chain links TRBV7-3 to TRBJ2-3; the match to TRBD2 covers 9 bases. The CDR3 covers 14 residues. After removal of 5 bases from V and 4 bases from J, the junction contained 4 bases not matched to a gene. Per the germline V gene, CDR1 is SGHTA and CDR2 is FQGTGA. The CDR3 DNA follows: TGTGCCAGCAGCGCCGGACTAGCGCCAGATACGCAGTATTTT. This encodes CASSAGLAPDTQYF.

This clone was observed once. The rearrangement joins TRBV30 to TRBJ1-3, with no clear D. Trimming cost V 0 bases and J 11 bases, with 11 bases left between them. This CDR3 comprises 12 residues. Germline assignment: CDR1 GTSNPN and CDR2 SVGIG (reference sequence). This chain's CDR3 is CAWSVWVRPIYF. The CDR3 region has the DNA TGTGCCTGGAGTGTATGGGTGCGGCCCATATATTTT.